The TCR beta chain described here comes from a study of graft-versus-host responses after intestinal transplantation. With respect to this clone: Its antigen is still unknown.

Profiling relied on immunoSEQ multiplex PCR, and the TCRdb table lists in-frame clones only, not all of them. Among 80,000 to 95,000 clones listed, about 88% were seen once. The CDR3 has 14 residues. Deletions cut 1 base from V and 5 bases from J, with 10 bases between. Per the germline V gene, CDR1 is SGDLS and CDR2 is YYNGEE. The TCR was taken from a human donor who was the organ donor for an intestinal transplant. The specimen comprised unstimulated CD4+ T cells sorted from spleen or lymph node cells, sampled before transplant. The chain carries TRBV9 and TRBJ2-1, with D possibly being TRBD2 (5 bases). This chain's CDR3 is CASSVSGADNEQFF. The CDR3 DNA sequence: TGTGCCAGCAGCGTAAGCGGAGCGGACAATGAGCAGTTCTTC.